Sequencing of this TCR beta chain was carried out in a study of a mutant IDH1 vaccine in newly diagnosed glioma. Background on the study: The study started vaccination 4-6 weeks after radiotherapy alone, or with temozolomide cycles. Study-level results: The occurrence of vaccine-induced immune responses was seen in 90% to 95% of patients.

Trimming removed 0 bases from V and 7 bases from J, with 11 bases in between. The CDR3 contains 14 residues. Germline CDR1 is SGDLS and CDR2 is YYNGEE. The table came from immunoSEQ multiplex PCR; TCRdb's copy has only in-frame clones and leaves some out. The sample has roughly 54,000 clones; under 90% are singletons. Time point meaning: week 35, safety follow-up. Every vaccination contained 300 ug of the mutant IDH1 20-mer peptide and was paired with topical imiquimod. Worth noting for this clone: Its matching antigen is unknown.

This receptor was identified in a woman aged 18-29 years with glioma. The sequenced sample was PBMCs, obtained from a glioma patient whose treatment included an IDH1 peptide vaccine. V usage is TRBV9 and J usage is TRBJ1-5, with D possibly matching TRBD1 (6 bases). CDR3 in amino acids: CASSVDLGAQPQHF. CDR3 nucleotides: TGTGCCAGCAGCGTAGATCTGGGGGCACAGCCCCAGCATTTT.